A selection of T cell receptor beta chains follows, all from one sample in a study of technical replicates of blood from several donors. Assay: immunoSEQ multiplex PCR; the TCRdb copy retains only in-frame clones and omits some. The data hold around 70,000 clones, with just under 95% observed a single time. The sequenced sample was T cells isolated from PBMCs. The receptors stem from a human donor in good health. Each CDR3 is given with its conserved first and last residue. A D gene is named only where the DNA matches it firmly. Expanded clones are given a class, and other clones once, few, many or no size at all.

D gene	V gene	J gene	clone size	CDR3 DNA	CDR3 protein
NA	TRBV2	TRBJ2-7	NA	TGTGCCAGCAGTCAGTACGAGCAGTACTTC	CASSQYEQYF
NA	TRBV10-3	TRBJ2-2	NA	TGTGCCATCAACAGGCGCGACACCGGGGAGCTGTTTTTT	CAINRRDTGELFF
TRBD1	TRBV5-1	TRBJ1-1	once	TGCGCCAGCACAACGACAGGGGACACTGAAGCTTTCTTT	CASTTTGDTEAFF
TRBD1	TRBV28	TRBJ1-3	NA	TGTGCCAGCAGTTCGGGCGACAGGGAGGCGGACACCATATATTTT	CASSSGDREADTIYF
TRBD1	TRBV9	TRBJ1-1	few	TGTGCCAGCAGCGTAGGAGAGGGGGCGCTTATGATGAACACTGAAGCTTTCTTT	CASSVGEGALMMNTEAFF
TRBD1	TRBV30	TRBJ1-5	NA	TGTGCCTGGAGTGGACAGGGGCGGCCCCAGCATTTT	CAWSGQGRPQHF
NA	TRBV2	TRBJ1-2	few	TGTGCCAGCAGTGAGGCTAGGGGCTACACCTTC	CASSEARGYTF
TRBD1	TRBV27	TRBJ1-5	NA	TGTGCCAGCAGTAAAAACAGGGGTGATCAGCCCCAGCATTTT	CASSKNRGDQPQHF
TRBD1	TRBV6-6	TRBJ2-7	NA	TGTGCCAGCAGAAAGACAGGGGCCTACGAGCAGTACTTC	CASRKTGAYEQYF
NA	TRBV7-2	TRBJ1-5	NA	TGTGCCAGCAGCTTAGGTACTCGTAATCAGCCCCAGCATTTT	CASSLGTRNQPQHF
NA	TRBV2	TRBJ1-2	NA	TGTGCCAGCACTCCTAAGTTATTTTTTTTATCCCCGCGTGGCTACACCTTC	CASTPKLFFLSPRGYTF
TRBD2	TRBV4-3	TRBJ2-1	NA	TGCGCCAGCAGCCGGCTAGCGGTCCACAATGAGCAGTTCTTC	CASSRLAVHNEQFF
NA	TRBV4-3	TRBJ1-5	once	TGCGCCAGCAGCCGCGTCGGGGGCAATCAGCCCCAGCATTTT	CASSRVGGNQPQHF
TRBD2	TRBV5-1	TRBJ2-2	NA	TGCGCCAGCAGCCAGACTAGCGGGAGGACCGGGGAGCTGTTTTTT	CASSQTSGRTGELFF
NA	TRBV6-5	TRBJ1-2	NA	TGTGCCAGCAGTTCCATGACCGGGACAATCTATGGCTACACCTTC	CASSSMTGTIYGYTF
NA	TRBV7-9	TRBJ1-1	NA	TGTGCCAGCAGCAAGGGGATGTGGGGGAACACTGAAGCTTTCTTT	CASSKGMWGNTEAFF
TRBD1	TRBV11-2	TRBJ1-4	NA	TGTGCCAGCACCTTGACCGGGACAGCTAATGAAAAACTGTTTTTT	CASTLTGTANEKLFF
TRBD1	TRBV28	TRBJ1-1	NA	TGTGCCAGCAGTTTTGTAAGCAGGGGGATGAACACTGAAGCTTTCTTT	CASSFVSRGMNTEAFF
NA	TRBV5-4	TRBJ1-5	few	TGTGCCAGCAGCGGGACTCCCCAAGAACCCCAGCATTTT	CASSGTPQEPQHF
NA	TRBV6-1	TRBJ2-7	NA	TGTGCCAGCAGTGACGCGGGGACCGTCTACGAGCAGTACTTC	CASSDAGTVYEQYF
TRBD1	TRBV5-4	TRBJ1-2	NA	TGTGCCAGCAGCCAAACAGGGGTGTATGGCTACACCTTC	CASSQTGVYGYTF
NA	TRBV6-5	TRBJ2-7	NA	TGTGCCAGCAGCCCGGGACTCCCATACGAGCAGTACTTC	CASSPGLPYEQYF
NA	TRBV5-4	TRBJ2-6	NA	TGTGCCGCCTCCTCAGGGGGGGCCAACGTCCTGACTTTC	CAASSGGANVLTF
TRBD2	TRBV5-1	TRBJ2-3	NA	TGCGCCAGCAGCTTGACTAGCGGGACAGATACGCAGTATTTT	CASSLTSGTDTQYF
NA	TRBV7-2	TRBJ2-3	NA	TGTGCCAGCAGCTTACTGCTAGCTAGCACAGATACGCAGTATTTT	CASSLLLASTDTQYF
NA	TRBV29-1	TRBJ1-2	NA	TGCAGCGTTGCCGTTGAGCCTTCTAACTATGGCTACACCTTC	CSVAVEPSNYGYTF
TRBD1	TRBV7-9	TRBJ2-7	few	TGTGCCAGCAGCTTGCAGGACAGGGATGTCGACGAGCAGTACTTC	CASSLQDRDVDEQYF
TRBD1	TRBV18	TRBJ1-1	NA	TGTGCCAGCTCACCCCTTCGACAGGGGGGTCACACTGAAGCTTTCTTT	CASSPLRQGGHTEAFF
NA	TRBV19	TRBJ1-3	few	TGTGCCAGTACCCCTCGGCCGGGTGGGGGAAACACCATATATTTT	CASTPRPGGGNTIYF
NA	TRBV6-5	TRBJ1-2	NA	TGTGCCAGCAGTTACAACGGGGGTGGTGGCTACACCTTC	CASSYNGGGGYTF
TRBD2	TRBV10-3	TRBJ2-1	NA	TGTGCCATATTAGCGGGAGGGACACATGAGCAGTTCTTC	CAILAGGTHEQFF
NA	TRBV30	TRBJ2-1	NA	TGTGCCTGGAGAGCAGGTTTCGCCTACAATGAGCAGTTCTTC	CAWRAGFAYNEQFF
TRBD1	TRBV7-9	TRBJ1-1	NA	TGTGCCAGCAGCCCCGATCTGGGACAGGAGCGAGCTTTCTTT	CASSPDLGQERAFF
NA	TRBV7-7	TRBJ2-3	NA	TGTGCTAGCAGCCGGGACTTCGCCGCAGATACGCAGTATTTT	CASSRDFAADTQYF
TRBD1	TRBV7-9	TRBJ1-4	NA	TGTGCCAGCAGCTTGCAGGGGGCACATGAAAAACTGTTTTTT	CASSLQGAHEKLFF
TRBD2	TRBV7-2	TRBJ2-3	NA	TGTGCCAGCAGTGAAACTAGCGGGGGCACAGATACGCAGTATTTT	CASSETSGGTDTQYF
TRBD2	TRBV7-3	TRBJ2-2	NA	TGTGCCAGCAGCTTAATAACGGGAGGGACCGGGGAGCTGTTTTTT	CASSLITGGTGELFF
NA	TRBV5-1	TRBJ2-2	NA	TGCGCCAGCAGCTTGGACACCTACACCGGGGAGCTGTTTTTT	CASSLDTYTGELFF
TRBD2	TRBV11-2	TRBJ2-2	NA	TGTGCCAGCAGCCCATCCCCCCGCGGGGGGCTGTTTTTT	CASSPSPRGGLFF
NA	TRBV10-1	TRBJ2-2	once	TGCGCCAGCAGTGTCGCGGGAGGGGAGCTGTTTTTT	CASSVAGGELFF